This T cell receptor beta chain was identified in a study of cytomegalovirus exposure and HLA in healthy donors. Overall study results and limits: Analysis was carried out at a later point, and it linked a missense DCLRE1C variant to TCR beta V- and J-gene trimming.

With regard to this clone: The antigen is unknown.

Amplification used 60 Vbeta primers and 13 Jbeta primers. TCRdb keeps only in-frame clones here, not all; method: immunoSEQ multiplex PCR. The sample contains some 210,000 clones, approximately 83% of which appear only once. The germline V and J ends were trimmed by 6 bases and 9 bases, with 26 bases remaining between them. The germline V gene encodes CDR1 SNHLY and CDR2 FYNNEI. This CDR3 contains 16 residues. The clonotype was recovered from a woman aged 45-65 years in good health and CMV-seropositive. The specimen sequenced was PBMCs. The chain links TRBV2 to TRBJ2-5; maybe TRBD2 (5 bases). The CDR3 spells CASRDALNSGPRAQYF. CDR3 DNA sequence: TGTGCCAGCAGAGACGCCCTTAATTCAGGCCCGAGGGCCCAGTACTTC.